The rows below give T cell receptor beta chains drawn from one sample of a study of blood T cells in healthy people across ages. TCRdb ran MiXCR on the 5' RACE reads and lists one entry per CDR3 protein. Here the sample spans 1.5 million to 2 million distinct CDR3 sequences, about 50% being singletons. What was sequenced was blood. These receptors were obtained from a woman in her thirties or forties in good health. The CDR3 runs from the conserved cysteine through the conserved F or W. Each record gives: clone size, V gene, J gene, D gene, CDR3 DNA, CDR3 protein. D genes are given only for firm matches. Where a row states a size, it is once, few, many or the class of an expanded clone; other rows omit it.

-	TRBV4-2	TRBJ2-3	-	TGTGCCAGCAGCCAAGAATATGACACAGATACGCAGTATTTT	CASSQEYDTDTQYF
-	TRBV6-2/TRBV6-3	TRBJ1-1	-	TGTGCCAGCAGCCGCTGGCATCAGATCGAAGCTTTCTTT	CASSRWHQIEAFF
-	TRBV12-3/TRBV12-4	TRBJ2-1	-	TGTGCCAGCAGTACCGTGTTGTTCCAGGGCTACAATGAGCAGTTCTTC	CASSTVLFQGYNEQFF
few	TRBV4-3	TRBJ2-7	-	TGCGCCAGCAGCCAAGCGGACGTTTCGAGCTCCTACGAGCAGTACTTC	CASSQADVSSSYEQYF
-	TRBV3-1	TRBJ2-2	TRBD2	TGTGCCAGCAGCCGAAGGACTAGCGTTTCCGGGGAGCTGTTTTTT	CASSRRTSVSGELFF
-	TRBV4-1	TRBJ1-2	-	TGCGCCAGCAGCCAAGGCGGCGCAGGGAAGGAGGGAGGCTACACCTTC	CASSQGGAGKEGGYTF
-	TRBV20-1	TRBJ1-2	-	TGCAGTGCTTTCGACAGGCGCACTAACTATGGCTACACCTTC	CSAFDRRTNYGYTF
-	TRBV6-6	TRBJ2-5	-	TGTGCCAGCAGTTACTCAGGACAATTTCCAGAGACCCAGTACTTC	CASSYSGQFPETQYF
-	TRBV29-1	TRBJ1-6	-	TGCAGCGATCAGGTGGGCAGGGATAATTCACCCCTCCACTTT	CSDQVGRDNSPLHF
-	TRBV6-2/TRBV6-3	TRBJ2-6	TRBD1	TGTGCCAGCAGTTACGGGACAGGTTTTAGCTCTGGGGCCAACGTCCTGACTTTC	CASSYGTGFSSGANVLTF
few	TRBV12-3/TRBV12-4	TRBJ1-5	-	TGTGCCAGCAGTTTATGGGGGGCTAACAATCAGCCCCAGCATTTT	CASSLWGANNQPQHF
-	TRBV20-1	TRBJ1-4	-	TGCAGTGCTAGAGTGCCTGGGAAGGAGGAAAAACTGTTTTTT	CSARVPGKEEKLFF
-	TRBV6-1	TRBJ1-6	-	TGTGCCAGCAGACCAGACAACATGAACTATAATTCACCCCTCCACTTT	CASRPDNMNYNSPLHF
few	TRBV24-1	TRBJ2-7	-	TGTGCCACCACCGGGACACCATACAATGAGCAGTACTTC	CATTGTPYNEQYF
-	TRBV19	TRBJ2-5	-	TGTGCCAGTGCAGGCGTGGGAGGAGAGACCCAGTACTTC	CASAGVGGETQYF
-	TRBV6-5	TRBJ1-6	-	TGTGCCAGCAGCCACCTGCCCCGGGGATATGATTCACCCCTCCACTTT	CASSHLPRGYDSPLHF
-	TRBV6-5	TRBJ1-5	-	TGTGCCAGCAGGCGGAACAGGGAGAGCAATCAGCCCCAGCATTTT	CASRRNRESNQPQHF
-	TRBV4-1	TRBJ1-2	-	TGCGCCAGCAGCCAACCAGGGCACTATGGCTACACCTTC	CASSQPGHYGYTF
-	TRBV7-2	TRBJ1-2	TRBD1	TGTGCCAGCAGCGCACCGGGACAGGCAACCCCGAGTAACTATGGCTACACCTTC	CASSAPGQATPSNYGYTF
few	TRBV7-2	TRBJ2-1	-	TGTGCCAGCAGCTTAGCGCAGGACAGTTCCTACAATGAGCAGTTCTTC	CASSLAQDSSYNEQFF
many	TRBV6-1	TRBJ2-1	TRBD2	TGTGCCAGCGAGCGGGGGGGAAACTACAATGAGCAGTTCTTC	CASERGGNYNEQFF
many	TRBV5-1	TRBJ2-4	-	TGCGCCAGCAGCTTGGGACAGTCAAAAAACATTCAGTACTTC	CASSLGQSKNIQYF
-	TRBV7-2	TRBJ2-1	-	TGTGCCAGCAGCTTAGAAAGTGGACCCCTATACAATGAGCAGTTCTTC	CASSLESGPLYNEQFF
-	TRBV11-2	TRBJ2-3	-	TGTGCCAGCAGCGCGCAGCTGCGAGGGATCTTGTATTTT	CASSAQLRGILYF
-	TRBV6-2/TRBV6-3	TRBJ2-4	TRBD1	TGTGCCAGCAGTAAACCGGGACAGGCCCTGGAAGAAGGAGCCAAAAACATTCAGTACTTC	CASSKPGQALEEGAKNIQYF
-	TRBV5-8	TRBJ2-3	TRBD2	TGTGCCAGCAGCTTTGCGCGGGGGGGCGCAGATACGCAGTATTTT	CASSFARGGADTQYF
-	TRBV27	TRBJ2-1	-	TGTGCCAGCAGTTTATCGCTACTTTCGGGTGAGCAGTTCTTC	CASSLSLLSGEQFF
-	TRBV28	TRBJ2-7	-	TGTGCCAGCAAGAACTACGAGCAGTACTTC	CASKNYEQYF
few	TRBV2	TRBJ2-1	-	TGTGCCAGCAGTGAGTTACTAGGAGGTCCCCTCAATGAGCAGTTCTTC	CASSELLGGPLNEQFF
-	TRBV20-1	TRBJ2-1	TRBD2	TGCAGTGCTAGAGCCAAAACTTCGGGACTAGCGGGGACTTACTCCTACAATGAGCAGTTCTTC	CSARAKTSGLAGTYSYNEQFF
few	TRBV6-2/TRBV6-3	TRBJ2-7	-	TGTGCCAGCAGTACCCACTTGAGCTCCTACGAGCAGTACTTC	CASSTHLSSYEQYF
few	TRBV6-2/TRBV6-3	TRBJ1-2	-	TGTGCCAGCAGTAACAGGGACTATGGCTACACCTTC	CASSNRDYGYTF
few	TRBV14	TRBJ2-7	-	TGTGCCAGCAGCAAAGATACCGGGGTCCCCTACGAGCAGTACTTC	CASSKDTGVPYEQYF
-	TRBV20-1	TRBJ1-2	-	TGCAGTGCTAGAGAGGCAGGGGCCCTTGTGAGGTATGGCTACACCTTC	CSAREAGALVRYGYTF
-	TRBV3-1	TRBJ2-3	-	TGTGCCAGCAGCCAAGGCTCAGGGGCAGATACGCAGTATTTT	CASSQGSGADTQYF
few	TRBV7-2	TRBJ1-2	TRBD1	TGTGCCAGCAGCCCAGCCCTCCGGAACAGGGGGCAGGTTGGCTACACCTTC	CASSPALRNRGQVGYTF